This TCR beta chain was recovered during a study of early T cells in non-severe SARS-CoV-2 infection. Germline lookup yields CDR1 KGHDR and CDR2 SFDVKD. This CDR3 region has 12 residues. V lost 4 bases and J 6 bases, leaving 5 bases between the germline ends. The TCR library protocol was used to attach unique molecular identifiers. These identifiers were attached to individual cDNA molecules. TCRdb redid the calling of the 5' RACE reads with MiXCR, one entry per CDR3 protein. The table shows tens of thousands of distinct CDR3 sequences, with roughly 10% occurring only once. The TCR originated in an adult who was a healthcare worker with PCR-confirmed SARS-CoV-2 infection or an uninfected control (not recorded which). The chain has TRBV24-1 and TRBJ2-2, with TRBD2 as a possible D gene (5 bases). Input material: whole blood. CDR3 residues: CATSEGAGELFF. The CDR3 DNA is TGTGCCACCAGTGAGGGAGCCGGGGAGCTGTTTTTT.